One sample yielded the 8 T cell receptor beta chains listed below, sequenced in a study of blood T cell repertoires in COVID-19. Produced via immunoSEQ multiplex PCR; TCRdb's table is partial and in-frame only. The sample lists about 68,000 clones, 85% to 90% occurring once. Material for sequencing was peripheral blood. These receptors were taken from a man aged 45-60 years with acute or convalescent COVID-19.

The CDR3 DNA reads as TGCGCCAGAATATCCCACAGGGGGGCGGGGTATGGCTACACCTTC. Protein product: CARISHRGAGYGYTF. The J gene is TRBJ1-2, the V gene TRBV10-1; 8 positions match TRBD1. Germline trimming cut 9 bases from V and 5 bases from J; bases unmatched to any gene: 14. Germline values: CDR1 WNHNN, CDR2 SYGVQD (reference sequence). This CDR3 is built from 15 residues.

The rearrangement uses TRBV3-1 (or the pseudogene TRBV3-2) and TRBJ2-5; D gene uncertain. Trimming removed 4 bases from V and 5 bases from J, with 14 bases in between. This CDR3 spans 14 amino acids. The germline V gene encodes CDR1 LGHDT and CDR2 YNNKEL (reference sequence). CDR3 sequence (DNA): TGTGCCAGCAGCCCAACCGAGGTCCTGGAGACCCAGTACTTC. Translated: CASSPTEVLETQYF.

This clone was seen only a few times. The rearrangement uses TRBV24-1 and TRBJ1-4, with 8 bases fitting TRBD1. The CDR3 loop spans 16 amino acids. Trimming removed 4 bases from V and 5 bases from J; junction bases left unmatched: 8. Germline V gene lookup returns CDR1 KGHDR and CDR2 SFDVKD. The DNA for the CDR3 is TGTGCCACCAGTGAGCGGCGCCCAGGGGGCAATGAAAAACTGTTTTTT. It yields the protein CATSERRPGGNEKLFF.

CDR3 loop: CASRTSGSYEQYV. CDR3 nucleotide sequence: TGCGCCAGCAGGACTAGCGGGTCTTACGAGCAGTACGTC. The chain combines TRBV10-2 with TRBJ2-7, with 10 nucleotides matching TRBD2. Trimming cost V 6 bases and J 4 bases; bases outside gene matches: 3. Looked up from germline, CDR1 is WSHSY and CDR2 is SAAADI. The CDR3 loop spans 13 amino acids.

The chain joins TRBV19 to TRBJ2-3, with TRBD1 matching over 8 bases. The CDR3 contains 14 residues. CDR1 and CDR2 from the germline V gene are LNHDA and SQIVND (reference sequence). J gave up 0 bases and V 7 bases, and 3 bases lay outside the gene matches. CDR3 loop: CASNQGASTDTQYF. In nucleotides, the CDR3 is TGTGCCAGTAATCAGGGGGCTAGCACAGATACGCAGTATTTT.

CDR3 region: CASSISHNSNQPQHF. CDR3 in DNA: TGTGCCAGTAGTATCTCACACAATAGCAATCAGCCCCAGCATTTT. The genes are TRBV19 and TRBJ1-5; D is unresolved. The V and J ends lost 3 bases and 0 bases respectively, with 9 bases between them. The germline CDR1 and CDR2 sequences are LNHDA and SQIVND (reference sequence). This CDR3 region has 15 residues.

The chain joins TRBV10-3 to TRBJ2-2; 9 bases align to TRBD1. CDR1 ENHRY and CDR2 SYGVKD come from the germline V gene. This CDR3 is built from 14 residues. Losses at the gene ends were 4 bases for V and 5 bases for J; bases not matched to a gene: 2. CDR3 coding DNA: TGTGCCATCAGTGGGACAGGGGTTACCGGGGAGCTGTTTTTT. Translating gives CAISGTGVTGELFF.

The chain is built from TRBV4-3 and TRBJ1-1; maybe TRBD1 (5 bases). Per the germline V gene, CDR1 is LGHNA and CDR2 is YSLEER. This CDR3 has 17 residues. V lost 0 bases, J lost 5 bases, and 19 bases lay in between. CDR3 protein: CASSQEVKSSGGTEAFF. DNA for the CDR3: TGCGCCAGCAGCCAAGAAGTGAAGTCGTCGGGGGGAACTGAAGCTTTCTTT.